What follows is one T cell receptor beta chain and its context. The source of the sample is a study of blood T cell repertoires in COVID-19. As for the study in general: There were acute and convalescent COVID-19 samples, and they came from the United States, Italy and Spain.

Clones were sequenced by immunoSEQ multiplex PCR, and TCRdb holds only the in-frame ones, with some missing. Counted here are roughly 200,000 clones, about four fifths occurring once; the ten biggest clones make up more than 3%. Germline values: CDR1 SGHDT, CDR2 YYEEEE. The CDR3 is 14 amino acids. Losses at the gene ends were 0 bases for V and 6 bases for J; bases not matched to a gene: 3. Sequenced material: PBMCs or T cells enriched from blood (not recorded which). The sequence derives from a woman aged 25 to 45 who had been exposed to COVID-19. The rearrangement joins TRBV5-6 to TRBJ1-2; 9 bases are shared with TRBD1. CDR3 amino acids: CASSLGQGDHGYTF. The CDR3 DNA reads TGTGCCAGCAGCTTGGGACAGGGGGATCATGGCTACACCTTC.